This TCR beta chain was recovered during a study of T-cell memory formation after mild COVID-19. Study in general: Each donor largely had its own TCR clusters. Broader study findings: Several responding clones turned up in pre-infection memory, indicating that cross-reactive memory may have taken part.

The CDR3 runs 15 residues. The germline gives CDR1 LGHDT, CDR2 YNNKEL (reference sequence). The ends lost 4 bases at V and 7 bases at J; junction bases unmatched: 9. In regard to this clonotype: The antigen remains undetermined.

TCRdb ran MiXCR on the 5' RACE reads and lists one entry per CDR3 protein. The sample lists roughly 350,000 distinct CDR3 sequences; around a fifth were seen once. Sequencing was carried out using PBMCs or a T cell subset sorted from them (not recorded which). The sequence was collected from an adult woman who had mild COVID-19 (a few samples of this study predate the infection). Cell type and time point are not known. The chain recombines TRBV3-1 with TRBJ2-1; 8 positions agree with TRBD2. CDR3 DNA sequence: TGTGCCAGCAGCCCCATACTGGGACTAGTAAATGAGCAGTTCTTC. Translation gives CASSPILGLVNEQFF.